The 15 T cell receptor beta chains below come from one sample, sequenced in a study of T-cell memory formation after mild COVID-19. TCRdb passed the 5' RACE reads through MiXCR, listing each CDR3 protein once. The table lists 550,000 to 700,000 distinct CDR3 sequences, more than 15% of them singletons. The specimen was PBMCs or a T cell subset sorted from them (not recorded which). The receptors here all came from an adult woman who had mild COVID-19 (a few samples of this study predate the infection). Cell type and time point are not known.

The rearrangement joins TRBV6-5 to TRBJ2-1; D ambiguous. CDR3 length equals 15 residues. With 6 bases removed from V and 0 bases from J, the gap between germline ends came to 12 bases. Germline CDR1 MNHEY, CDR2 SVGAGI. The DNA of the CDR3 is TGTGCCAGCAGCGCACTCGATAGCTCCTACAATGAGCAGTTCTTC. Translation gives CASSALDSSYNEQFF.

This clonotype came up a few times. The V and J genes are TRBV27 and TRBJ2-1; either TRBD1 or TRBD2 may supply D (5 bases each). This CDR3 spans 16 amino acids. V was clipped by 5 bases and J by 6 bases, with 20 bases between them. Germline CDR1 is MNHEY and CDR2 is SMNVEV (reference sequence). CDR3 coding DNA: TGTGCCAGCAGTCCTCTGCCAAAGGGTGGGGGCAATGAGCAGTTCTTC. Translated, it gives CASSPLPKGGGNEQFF.

The J gene is TRBJ1-3, the V gene TRBV9; 7 bases agree with TRBD1. The CDR3 loop spans 18 amino acids. CDR1 and CDR2 from the germline V gene are SGDLS and YYNGEE. With 0 bases clipped from V and 1 base from J, the junction kept 10 bases outside the gene matches. CDR3: CASSVGWRGLNSGNTIYF. CDR3 nucleotides: TGTGCCAGCAGCGTAGGGTGGAGGGGGCTGAATTCTGGAAACACCATATATTTT.

Ten or more counts support this clonotype. The CDR3 here is CATSDTGTSGGLYNEQFF. The CDR3 nucleotides read TGTGCCACCAGTGATACCGGGACTAGCGGGGGTCTTTACAATGAGCAGTTCTTC. The chain carries TRBV24-1 and TRBJ2-1; TRBD2 matches 14 bases. There are 18 residues in the CDR3. CDR1 is KGHDR, CDR2 SFDVKD, per germline. V shed 3 bases and J 4 bases; nucleotides not matched to a gene: 7.

This clonotype was seen more than once but under ten times. This sequence joins TRBV12-3 or TRBV12-4 and TRBJ2-7; 8 positions agree with TRBD1. The CDR3 is made up of 14 amino acids. The trim removed 6 bases at V and 4 bases at J, leaving 8 bases unmatched. The CDR3, as DNA: TGTGCCAGCAGACAGACAGGGGTTGGTTACGAGCAGTACTTC. Protein: CASRQTGVGYEQYF.

This clonotype was seen a handful of times. J is TRBJ2-3 and V is TRBV7-8; TRBD1 aligns across 7 bases. The CDR3 sequence is 15 residues long. V lost 7 bases, J lost 0 bases, and 7 bases stayed unmatched. Germline V gene data show CDR1 as SGHVS and CDR2 as FQNEAQ. This chain's CDR3 is CASNPPGQSTDTQYF. CDR3 in DNA: TGTGCCAGCAACCCGCCGGGACAGAGCACAGATACGCAGTATTTT.

This chain uses TRBV7-2 with TRBJ2-1; maybe TRBD2 (5 bases). This CDR3 contains 16 residues. V was trimmed by 0 bases and J by 7 bases, leaving 16 bases between them. Germline V gene data show CDR1 as SGHTA and CDR2 as FQGNSA. For the CDR3, the DNA is TGTGCCAGCAGCTTAGCGTCGTATGGACTCATAAATGAGCAGTTCTTC. This codes for CASSLASYGLINEQFF.

As for this clonotype: A read error may account for a junction end that differs from germline. The chain has TRBV5-1 and TRBJ2-3; 7 bases are a match to TRBD2. Germline CDR1 and CDR2: SGHRS and YFSETQ. CDR3 size: 15 residues. The CDR3 bases are TGCGCCAGCAGCAGCGGGGCTATTAGCACAGATAAGCAGTATTTT. Translated: CASSSGAISTDKQYF. Based on the CDR3 plus reference TRBV5-1 and TRBJ2-3, the full variable domain is KAGVTQTPRYLIKTRGQQVTLSCSPISGHRSVSWYQQTPGQGLQFLFEYFSETQRNKGNFPGRFSGRQFSNSRSEMNVSTLELGDSALYLCASSSGAISTDKQYFGPGTRLTVL.

This clonotype turned up a few times. The genes are TRBV7-9 and TRBJ2-2; D is tentatively TRBD1 or TRBD2 (5 bases each). V was cut by 4 bases and J by 1 base, with 10 bases left in between. CDR1 is SEHNR and CDR2 is FQNEAQ in the germline V gene (reference sequence). There are 15 residues in the CDR3. Here the CDR3 reads CASSSWGRNTGELFF. In nucleotides, the CDR3 is TGTGCCAGCAGCTCCTGGGGACGGAACACCGGGGAGCTGTTTTTT. The variable domain in full, with the rest retrieved from reference TRBV7-9 and TRBJ2-2, is DTGVSQNPRHKITKRGQNVTFRCDPISEHNRLYWYRQTLGQGPEFLTYFQNEAQLEKSRLLSDRFSAERPKGSFSTLEIQRTEQGDSAMYLCASSSWGRNTGELFFGEGSRLTVL.

This chain connects TRBV6-1 to TRBJ2-2; D tentatively reads TRBD1 or TRBD2 (6 bases each). The V and J ends lost 6 bases and 0 bases respectively, with 11 bases between them. The length of the CDR3 is 15 residues. The germline V gene has CDR1 MNHNS and CDR2 SASEGT. CDR3 sequence: CASRRGTPNTGELFF. The CDR3 DNA reads as TGTGCCAGCAGGAGGGGGACTCCGAACACCGGGGAGCTGTTTTTT.

The table lists this clonotype with a few counts. The rearrangement uses TRBV6-2 or TRBV6-3 and TRBJ2-1; D possibly corresponds to TRBD2 (5 bases). The CDR3 extends over 16 amino acids. The germline CDR1 and CDR2 sequences are MNHEY and SVGEGT. The germline V and J ends were trimmed by 2 bases and 3 bases, with 14 bases remaining between them. The CDR3 spells CASSYPGLTNYNEQFF. CDR3 DNA: TGTGCCAGCAGTTACCCAGGACTGACAAACTACAATGAGCAGTTCTTC.

A few counts support this clonotype. The chain recombines TRBV20-1 with TRBJ2-1, with D perhaps TRBD2 (6 bases). Trimming cost V 2 bases and J 9 bases, with 14 bases left between them. This CDR3 region has 13 residues. Germline V CDR1 and CDR2: DFQATT, SNEGSKA (reference sequence). The CDR3 DNA sequence: TGCAGTGCTAGAATTGCGGGAACGGGTGAGCAGTTCTTC. Translating gives CSARIAGTGEQFF.

V gene TRBV7-9 combines with J gene TRBJ2-7; the match to TRBD1 covers 9 bases. Trimming cost V 5 bases and J 5 bases; bases outside gene matches: 4. Per germline, CDR1 SEHNR and CDR2 FQNEAQ (reference sequence). The CDR3 spans 13 residues. The CDR3 sequence is CASSGGQGNEQYF. CDR3 in DNA: TGTGCCAGCAGCGGAGGACAGGGGAACGAGCAGTACTTC. Full variable domain (missing parts from reference TRBV7-9 and TRBJ2-7): DTGVSQNPRHKITKRGQNVTFRCDPISEHNRLYWYRQTLGQGPEFLTYFQNEAQLEKSRLLSDRFSAERPKGSFSTLEIQRTEQGDSAMYLCASSGGQGNEQYFGPGTRLTVT.

This clonotype came up a few times. CDR3 amino acids: CASSYPASGSTDTQYF. The CDR3 nucleotides read TGTGCCAGCAGCTATCCAGCTAGCGGGAGCACAGATACGCAGTATTTT. The chain employs TRBV7-9 and TRBJ2-3; TRBD2 matches 8 bases. CDR3 size: 16 residues. Per germline, CDR1 SEHNR and CDR2 FQNEAQ (reference sequence). Germline trimming cut 4 bases from V and 0 bases from J; bases unmatched to any gene: 6.

This clonotype was seen only a few times. The CDR3 DNA reads TGTGCCAGCAGTACGGAAACCACGGGGAATGAAGCTTTCTTT. Protein: CASSTETTGNEAFF. J is TRBJ1-1 and V is TRBV12-3 or TRBV12-4; D gene ambiguous. CDR3 length: 14 amino acids. Trimming left V 5 bases short and J 7 bases short, with 17 bases between.